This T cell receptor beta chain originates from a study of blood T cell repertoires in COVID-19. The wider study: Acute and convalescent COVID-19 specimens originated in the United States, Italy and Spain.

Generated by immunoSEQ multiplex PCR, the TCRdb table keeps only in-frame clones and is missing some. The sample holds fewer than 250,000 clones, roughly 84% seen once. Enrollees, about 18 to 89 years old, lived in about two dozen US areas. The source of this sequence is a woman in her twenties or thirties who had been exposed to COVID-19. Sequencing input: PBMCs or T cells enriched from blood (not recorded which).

CDR3 region: CASSIGGTGDTQYF. DNA for the CDR3: TGTGCCAGTAGTATCGGAGGGACAGGTGATACGCAGTATTTT. The chain employs TRBV19 and TRBJ2-3, with 8 bases fitting TRBD1. V lost 3 bases to trimming and J lost 6 bases; unmatched junction nucleotides: 5. CDR1 is LNHDA, CDR2 SQIVND, per germline (reference sequence). The CDR3 covers 14 residues.